This is a list of T cell receptor beta chains from one sample in a study of cytomegalovirus exposure and HLA in healthy donors. Produced via immunoSEQ multiplex PCR; TCRdb's table is partial and in-frame only. The sample gives 150,000 to 180,000 clones, roughly 83% of which show up once; 7.7% is in the top ten. The specimen sequenced was PBMCs. The receptor source for this set is a man aged 25 to 45 in good health and CMV-seropositive. Both conserved end residues are part of each CDR3. A D gene is named only where the DNA matches it firmly. Size is stated for part of the rows, as once, few or many counts, or as a class when the clone is expanded.

D gene,clone size,V gene,J gene,CDR3 DNA,CDR3 protein
TRBD1,-,TRBV19,TRBJ1-5,TGTGCCAGTAGTCCTTTACCGGGGACAGGGGGGCAGCCCCAGCATTTT,CASSPLPGTGGQPQHF
-,-,TRBV29-1,TRBJ2-1,TGCAGCGTTGAAGATCCTTCCCCCCGTGAGCAGTTCTTC,CSVEDPSPREQFF
-,-,TRBV5-1,TRBJ2-1,TGCGCCAGCAGCTTGGGGGTGGGAGACCGGGTCAATGAGCAGTTCTTC,CASSLGVGDRVNEQFF
-,-,TRBV9,TRBJ2-7,TGTGCCAGCTCCACAGGGAATAGTGGAGGCGAGCAGTACTTC,CASSTGNSGGEQYF
TRBD1,-,TRBV9,TRBJ1-1,TGTGCCAGCAGCGTAGCTGGGACAGGGGTAGGGACTGAAGCTTTCTTT,CASSVAGTGVGTEAFF
TRBD2,-,TRBV7-2,TRBJ2-7,TGTGCCAGCAGCTTAGCGTTAGCGGGAGGGATCTACGAGCAGTACTTC,CASSLALAGGIYEQYF
-,-,TRBV5-4,TRBJ1-2,TGTGCCAGCAGCCCGGGCGGGGGATCAACTAACTATGGCTACACCTTC,CASSPGGGSTNYGYTF
-,-,TRBV27,TRBJ2-7,TGTGCCAGCAGTTTATCCAGCGTCGACTACGAGCAGTACTTC,CASSLSSVDYEQYF
-,-,TRBV2,TRBJ1-2,TGTGCCAGCAGTGGAGAGACAGTTTATGGCTACACCTTC,CASSGETVYGYTF
-,once,TRBV2,TRBJ2-2,TGTGCCAGCAGGCAACTAGGCGGAAACACCGGGGAGCTGTTTTTT,CASRQLGGNTGELFF
-,-,TRBV28,TRBJ2-3,TGTGCCAGCAGTTTATCCCTCTCGGCAGATACGCAGTATTTT,CASSLSLSADTQYF
TRBD1,once,TRBV5-6,TRBJ2-7,TGTGCCAGCAGCGTGGGACAGGGGAACTACGAGCAGTACTTC,CASSVGQGNYEQYF
-,-,TRBV2,TRBJ2-5,TGTGCCAGCAGTTCTAGCGTCCAAGAGACCCAGTACTTC,CASSSSVQETQYF
-,-,TRBV10-3,TRBJ1-5,TGTGCCATCAGTGTTGCGGGGGTTGGTCAGCCCCAGCATTTT,CAISVAGVGQPQHF
TRBD2,-,TRBV12-5,TRBJ2-2,TGTGCTAGTGGCCTTTTACCCAGCGGGGGGGCCGTCACCGGGGAGCTGTTTTTT,CASGLLPSGGAVTGELFF
TRBD2,-,TRBV19,TRBJ2-3,TGTGCCAGTAGTATGGCGGGGGAGATCACAGATACGCAGTATTTT,CASSMAGEITDTQYF
TRBD2,few,TRBV7-3,TRBJ2-1,TGTGCCAGCAGCTCAAGGACTAGCGGGGGGGCGGAGCAGTTCTTC,CASSSRTSGGAEQFF
TRBD1,-,TRBV4-3,TRBJ2-2,TGCGCCAGCAGGAGGACAGGGACCACCGGGGAGCTGTTTTTT,CASRRTGTTGELFF
-,-,TRBV12-5,TRBJ2-7,TGTGCTAGTGGTTTGGCTGAGGCAGGGGAGTCACGGGAGCAGTACTTC,CASGLAEAGESREQYF
-,-,TRBV6-6,TRBJ2-1,TGTGCCAGCACCCTCGGGACAACCTACAATGAGCAGTTCTTC,CASTLGTTYNEQFF
TRBD1,-,TRBV6-6,TRBJ2-7,TGTGCCAGCAGTGACAGGGTCCCCCCCTACTACGAGCAGTACTTC,CASSDRVPPYYEQYF
TRBD2,-,TRBV27,TRBJ2-7,TGTGCCAGCAGTTTAGGTAGCGGGAGTTACGAGCAGTACTTC,CASSLGSGSYEQYF
-,-,TRBV18,TRBJ2-7,TGTGCCAGCTCACCATCGATTACCAGGTTCGGATACGAGCAGTACTTC,CASSPSITRFGYEQYF
TRBD1,-,TRBV29-1,TRBJ1-2,TGCAGCGTTGCGGGGGACAGGGGGAACTATGGCTACACCTTC,CSVAGDRGNYGYTF
-,-,TRBV21-1,TRBJ2-5,TGTGCCAGCACTACTACAGGACAGGGGAAAGAGACCCAGTACTTC,CASTTTGQGKETQYF
-,-,TRBV6-6,TRBJ1-4,TGTGCCAGCACCCTACGGGGAAAACTGTTTTTT,CASTLRGKLFF
-,-,TRBV30,TRBJ1-2,TGTGCCTGGAAAGGAGGGCCAGGCTACACCTTC,CAWKGGPGYTF
-,-,TRBV6-1,TRBJ1-3,TGTGCCAGCAGTGCCGAGGATCCTCATTACTCTGGAAACACCATATATTTT,CASSAEDPHYSGNTIYF
TRBD2,-,TRBV30,TRBJ2-1,TGTGCCTGGAGTGTTAAACTAGCGGCCTACAATGAGCAGTTCTTC,CAWSVKLAAYNEQFF
TRBD1,few,TRBV19,TRBJ1-1,TGTGCCAGTAGGGGAGGCAGGGGGATCACTGAAGCTTTCTTT,CASRGGRGITEAFF
TRBD2,-,TRBV11-2,TRBJ2-2,TGTGCCAGCAGCTCCGACTGGCTAGCGGTCAACACCGGGGAGCTGTTTTTT,CASSSDWLAVNTGELFF
-,-,TRBV5-1,TRBJ1-2,TGCGCCAGCAGCCCGGGGGGGCGCGATTATGGCTACACCTTC,CASSPGGRDYGYTF
-,-,TRBV2,TRBJ1-5,TGTGCCAGCAGATTCAGGGAAATCGGCAATCAGCCCCAGCATTTT,CASRFREIGNQPQHF
-,-,TRBV2,TRBJ2-7,TGTGCCAGCAGGCCCGGGACAAACTACTACGAGCAGTACTTC,CASRPGTNYYEQYF
-,once,TRBV2,TRBJ2-1,TGTGCCAGCAGCTCCGGGACCTACAATGAGCAGTTCTTC,CASSSGTYNEQFF
-,-,TRBV28,TRBJ1-3,TGTGCCAGCTCCTCCAACACCATATATTTT,CASSSNTIYF
-,-,TRBV7-9,TRBJ1-2,TGTGCCAGCAGCCTTACAGGGCCTGGCTACACCTTC,CASSLTGPGYTF
TRBD2,-,TRBV30,TRBJ2-7,TGTGCCTGGAACCTGCCGGGGGGTAACTCCTACGAGCAGTACTTC,CAWNLPGGNSYEQYF
TRBD2,-,TRBV11-1,TRBJ2-1,TGTGCCAGCAGCCACAGACTAGCGGGTGGCGATGAGCAGTTCTTC,CASSHRLAGGDEQFF
-,few,TRBV12-5,TRBJ1-5,TGTGCTAGTGGTTTGGTACTTAGGGGAAGTTCATCGATTCAGCCCCAGCATTTT,CASGLVLRGSSSIQPQHF
-,-,TRBV29-1,TRBJ2-2,TGCAGCGTGGGGGGGTGGGGGCAGAACACCGGGGAGCTGTTTTTT,CSVGGWGQNTGELFF
TRBD2,-,TRBV4-2,TRBJ2-2,TGTGCCAGCAGCCAAGAATGGGAATGGGGGGGAGTGCACACCGGGGAGCTGTTTTTT,CASSQEWEWGGVHTGELFF
TRBD2,once,TRBV19,TRBJ2-3,TGTGCCAGTAGTATACGGACTAGCGGAGGGTTGGGGGATACGCAGTATTTT,CASSIRTSGGLGDTQYF
-,once,TRBV7-6,TRBJ1-1,TGTGCCAGCAGCTTAGGAGAAAACACTGAAGCTTTCTTT,CASSLGENTEAFF
-,-,TRBV6-5,TRBJ2-2,TGTGCCAGCAGTTACGACGGGACCGGGGAGCTGTTTTTT,CASSYDGTGELFF
-,-,TRBV27,TRBJ1-2,TGTGCCAGCAGCGGTGAGGCCTATGGCTACACCTTC,CASSGEAYGYTF
TRBD1,-,TRBV18,TRBJ1-4,TGTGCCAGCTCACGACAGGGGGTTAATGAAAAACTGTTTTTT,CASSRQGVNEKLFF
-,once,TRBV30,TRBJ2-7,TGTGCCTGGGGACATGTCGAGCAGTACTTC,CAWGHVEQYF
-,-,TRBV6-5,TRBJ1-2,TGTGCCAGCAGTTACGACGGGAACTATGGCTACACCTTC,CASSYDGNYGYTF
TRBD2,-,TRBV28,TRBJ2-3,TGTGCCAGCAGTTCCAGTAGCGGGGGAGGGACAGATACGCAGTATTTT,CASSSSSGGGTDTQYF
TRBD2,few,TRBV6-4,TRBJ2-1,TGTGCCAGCAGTGAGGAGCGGGGGGGCCAGAATGAGCAGTTCTTC,CASSEERGGQNEQFF
TRBD1,few,TRBV5-4,TRBJ2-2,TGTGCCAGCAGCTCCAACAGGGGAATGCCTACCGGGGAGCTGTTTTTT,CASSSNRGMPTGELFF
-,few,TRBV27,TRBJ2-7,TGTGCCAGCAGTTTCTTACGGAACAGTTTTCTGTACTTC,CASSFLRNSFLYF
TRBD2,-,TRBV7-8,TRBJ2-1,TGTGCCAGCAGCTCTAGCGGGGGCTCCTACAATGAGCAGTTCTTC,CASSSSGGSYNEQFF
TRBD2,-,TRBV7-9,TRBJ2-7,TGTGCCAGCAGCGCCCCTAGCGGATCCTACGAGCAGTACTTC,CASSAPSGSYEQYF